The 8 T cell receptor beta chains in this list originate from one sample, sequenced in a study of blood T cell repertoires in COVID-19. Using immunoSEQ multiplex PCR, the repertoire was profiled, and TCRdb retains in-frame clones only, with some absent. The data contain 300,000 or so clones, about 82% of them singletons. The sample was peripheral blood. Source of these receptors: a woman aged 45-60 years with acute or convalescent COVID-19.

The V call is TRBV3-1 (or the pseudogene TRBV3-2), the J call TRBJ2-5; 10 bases fit TRBD1. CDR3 length equals 17 residues. The V gene end was trimmed by 2 bases and the J gene end by 4 bases; junction bases not matched to a gene: 10. Germline V gene sequence: CDR1 LGHDT, CDR2 YNNKEL (reference sequence). CDR3 protein: CASSQPGQGIGAETQYF. Here the CDR3 DNA reads TGTGCCAGCAGCCAACCGGGACAGGGGATCGGTGCAGAGACCCAGTACTTC.

This chain uses TRBV6-5 with TRBJ1-5; no reliable D call. Trimming left V 6 bases short and J 10 bases short, with 19 bases between. The germline V gene has CDR1 MNHEY and CDR2 SVGAGI. The CDR3 consists of 14 residues. This CDR3 is CASRVQAFNGPQHF. CDR3 sequence (DNA): TGTGCCAGCAGAGTTCAGGCATTCAATGGTCCCCAGCATTTT.

The V call is TRBV7-3, the J call TRBJ1-1, with D tentatively TRBD1 (5 bases). Germline V gene data show CDR1 as SGHTA and CDR2 as FQGTGA. The CDR3 extends over 14 amino acids. Trimming removed 5 bases from V and 2 bases from J, with 12 bases in between. The CDR3 here is CASSTTGANTEAFF. The CDR3 DNA reads TGTGCCAGCAGCACTACTGGGGCTAACACTGAAGCTTTCTTT.

V gene TRBV6-6 combines with J gene TRBJ1-5, with D possibly matching TRBD1 (6 bases). This CDR3 region has 15 residues. The V end was cut by 5 bases, the J end by 1 base, with 12 bases between. In germline, CDR1 is MNHNY, CDR2 SVGAGI (reference sequence). The DNA for the CDR3 is TGTGCCAGCAGTACAGGGTTCGTCAGCAATCAGCCCCAGCATTTT. This translates into CASSTGFVSNQPQHF.

The rearrangement uses TRBV5-4 and TRBJ2-5; TRBD1 agrees at 8 bases. The CDR3 totals 14 residues. V trimming: 1 base; J trimming: 5 bases; junction bases outside the gene matches: 4. Germline V gives CDR1 SGHNT, CDR2 YYREEE (reference sequence). CDR3 in amino acids: CASSLLTGDETQYF. The CDR3 region has the DNA TGTGCCAGCAGCTTGCTGACAGGGGACGAGACCCAGTACTTC.

The chain links TRBV7-8 to TRBJ2-5; weak D call: TRBD2 (5 bases). Germline CDR1 and CDR2: SGHVS and FQNEAQ. The ends were cut back, 2 bases at V and 4 bases at J, with 8 bases in the middle. The CDR3 consists of 13 residues. DNA of the CDR3: TGTGCCAGCAGCTTACTAGCTCCAGAGACCCAGTACTTC. Protein sequence: CASSLLAPETQYF.

The chain joins TRBV24-1 to TRBJ2-1, with 9 bases fitting TRBD1. The V segment lost 10 bases and the J segment 2 bases; nucleotides outside the gene matches: 14. This CDR3 has 17 amino acids. The V gene's germline CDR1 is KGHDR and CDR2 SFDVKD. The CDR3 loop is CATGDRAAEGAYNEQFF. The CDR3 coding sequence is TGTGCCACAGGGGACAGGGCAGCGGAAGGCGCCTACAATGAGCAGTTCTTC.

V and J are TRBV4-1 and TRBJ1-2, with D possibly TRBD1 on 6 matching bases. The V and J ends lost 0 bases and 7 bases respectively, with 15 bases between them. From germline, CDR1 is MGHRA and CDR2 YSYEKL. The CDR3 has 15 amino acids. The CDR3 here is CASSQDQGRSSGYTF. The CDR3 DNA follows: TGCGCCAGCAGCCAAGATCAGGGGCGCAGCTCTGGCTACACCTTC.